A selection of T cell receptor beta chains follows, all from one sample in a study of beta chain features in type 1 diabetes. The protocol was immunoSEQ multiplex PCR, while the TCRdb copy is restricted to in-frame clones and leaves out a portion. The repertoire holds 310,000 or so clones, with roughly 9% as singletons. The sequencing input was central memory CD4+ T cells from blood. These receptors all stem from a man aged 25 to 40 with type 1 diabetes. The CDR3 runs from the conserved cysteine through the conserved F or W. D genes are given only for firm matches. Size tells how often a clone was seen (once, few, many) or the class of an expanded clone, and some rows leave it out.

few	TRBV2	NA	TRBJ1-4	TGTGCCAGCAGTGAATTGGGGGATCCAACTAATGAAAAACTGTTTTTT	CASSELGDPTNEKLFF
few	TRBV7-2	NA	TRBJ2-7	TGTGCCAGCAGCTTAGCGGAGCGGTTCTACGAGCAGTACTTC	CASSLAERFYEQYF
NA	TRBV5-1	TRBD1	TRBJ2-7	TGCGCCAGCAGCTTGGGGGACAGACTGTCACGCGAGCAGTACTTC	CASSLGDRLSREQYF
NA	TRBV9	NA	TRBJ1-4	TGTGCCAGCAGCGTAGTTCCCTTCCAGGGAGAAAAACTGTTTTTT	CASSVVPFQGEKLFF
NA	TRBV30	NA	TRBJ1-5	TGTGCCTGGAGTGTAGATTTTGATCCGGGAGATCAGCCCCAGCATTTT	CAWSVDFDPGDQPQHF
few	TRBV4-3	NA	TRBJ1-6	TGCGCCAGCAGCCAGGATGCGACAGGAGGATCACCCCTCCACTTT	CASSQDATGGSPLHF
NA	TRBV7-2	NA	TRBJ1-2	TGTGCCAGCAGCTTTTACAAGGACACACTCTATGGCTACACCTTC	CASSFYKDTLYGYTF
NA	TRBV29-1	NA	TRBJ2-2	TGCAGCGTTGGGGGCGGAGCGAACACCGGGGAGCTGTTTTTT	CSVGGGANTGELFF
few	TRBV5-1	NA	TRBJ1-2	TGCGCCAGCAGCTTGGACGGGATTAACTATGGCTACACCTTC	CASSLDGINYGYTF
few	TRBV5-5	NA	TRBJ1-5	TGTGCCAGCAGCTTGGATGTCGGCCACAATCAGCCCCAGCATTTT	CASSLDVGHNQPQHF
few	TRBV19	NA	TRBJ2-1	TGTGCCAGTGGAACGAACAATGAGCAGTTCTTC	CASGTNNEQFF
many	TRBV18	TRBD2	TRBJ2-1	TGTGCCAGCTCCGGACTAGCGGACAATGAGCAGTTCTTC	CASSGLADNEQFF
NA	TRBV2	TRBD1	TRBJ1-2	TGTGCCAGCAGCCACCGGACAGGGGGCGGACGAGCCTATGGCTACACCTTC	CASSHRTGGGRAYGYTF
NA	TRBV19	NA	TRBJ2-2	TGTGCCAGTAGTACGGGACACCCCACCGGGGAGCTGTTTTTT	CASSTGHPTGELFF
few	TRBV6-9	TRBD1	TRBJ1-1	TGTGCCAGCAGGTGGACAGGGGGCAAGACTGAAGCTTTCTTT	CASRWTGGKTEAFF
NA	TRBV4-1	NA	TRBJ1-5	TGCGCCAGCAGCCAAGATCGGGGGGGCCACGATCAGCCCCAGCATTTT	CASSQDRGGHDQPQHF
NA	TRBV9	TRBD1	TRBJ1-2	TGTGCCAGCAGCGTAGAGGGCCCAAAACAGGGGCCGCAATCTAACTATGGCTACACCTTC	CASSVEGPKQGPQSNYGYTF
few	TRBV7-9	NA	TRBJ1-2	TGTGCCAGCAGCCCCCTAATGGGTTATGGCTACACCTTC	CASSPLMGYGYTF
few	TRBV5-1	TRBD2	TRBJ2-3	TGCGCCAGCAGCCCACTAGCGGGCATTCCCACAGATACGCAGTATTTT	CASSPLAGIPTDTQYF
few	TRBV4-1	NA	TRBJ2-5	TGCGCCAGCAGCCAAGTTGGGTTTCTAGAGACCCAGTACTTC	CASSQVGFLETQYF
NA	TRBV9	NA	TRBJ1-6	TGTGCCAGCAGCGCTCGACAGGATTCACCCCTCCACTTT	CASSARQDSPLHF
many	TRBV2	TRBD1	TRBJ1-1	TGTGTAGGTGGACAGGAGGTAAACACTGAAGCTTTCTTT	CVGGQEVNTEAFF